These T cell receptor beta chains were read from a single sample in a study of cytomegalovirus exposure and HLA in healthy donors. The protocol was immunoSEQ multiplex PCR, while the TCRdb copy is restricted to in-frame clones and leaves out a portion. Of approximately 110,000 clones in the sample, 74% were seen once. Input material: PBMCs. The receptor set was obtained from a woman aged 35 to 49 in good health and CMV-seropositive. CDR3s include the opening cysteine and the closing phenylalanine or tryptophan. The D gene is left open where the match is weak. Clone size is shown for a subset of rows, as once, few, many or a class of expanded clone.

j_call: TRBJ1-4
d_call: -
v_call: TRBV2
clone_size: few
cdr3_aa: CASRRGARGDEKLFF
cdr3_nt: TGTGCCAGCAGGCGGGGCGCCCGGGGGGATGAAAAACTGTTTTTT

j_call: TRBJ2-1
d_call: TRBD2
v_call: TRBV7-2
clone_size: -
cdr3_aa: CASSETSDSYNEQFF
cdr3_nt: TGTGCCAGCAGCGAGACTAGCGATTCCTACAATGAGCAGTTCTTC

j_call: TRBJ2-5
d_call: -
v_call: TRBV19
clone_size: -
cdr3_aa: CASSIPGMGTQYF
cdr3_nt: TGTGCCAGTAGTATACCAGGGATGGGGACCCAGTACTTC

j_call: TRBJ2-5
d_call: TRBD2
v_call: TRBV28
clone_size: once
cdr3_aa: CASSAIGTSETRETQYF
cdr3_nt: TGTGCCAGCAGTGCCATCGGGACTAGCGAGACAAGGGAGACCCAGTACTTC

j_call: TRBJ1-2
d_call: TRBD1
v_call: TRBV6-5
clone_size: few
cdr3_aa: CASSTLTGDGYTF
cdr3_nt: TGTGCCAGCAGTACTCTGACAGGGGATGGCTACACCTTC

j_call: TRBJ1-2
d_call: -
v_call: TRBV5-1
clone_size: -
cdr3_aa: CASSLNPGLEAGDGGYTF
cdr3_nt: TGCGCCAGCAGCTTAAACCCCGGGCTGGAGGCAGGAGATGGTGGCTACACCTTC

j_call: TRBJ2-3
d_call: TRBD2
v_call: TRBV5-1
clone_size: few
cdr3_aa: CASRAGLAESTDTQYF
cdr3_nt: TGCGCCAGCAGAGCGGGACTAGCGGAGAGCACAGATACGCAGTATTTT

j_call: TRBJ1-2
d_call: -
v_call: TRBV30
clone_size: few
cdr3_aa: CAWSVDGIGRTSGQGYTF
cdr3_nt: TGTGCCTGGAGTGTAGACGGGATCGGACGGACGAGTGGGCAAGGCTACACCTTC

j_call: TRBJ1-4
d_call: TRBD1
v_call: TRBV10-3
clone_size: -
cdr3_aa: CAISEYPRDSDDIEKLFF
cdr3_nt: TGTGCCATCAGTGAGTACCCCCGGGACAGCGACGACATTGAAAAACTGTTTTTT

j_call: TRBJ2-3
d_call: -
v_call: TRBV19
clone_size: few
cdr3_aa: CASSISYGGVGTQYF
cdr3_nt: TGTGCCAGTAGTATTAGCTACGGGGGTGTCGGTACGCAGTATTTT

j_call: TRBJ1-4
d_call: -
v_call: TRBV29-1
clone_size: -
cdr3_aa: CSVEDPWGDSEKLFF
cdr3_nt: TGCAGCGTTGAAGATCCCTGGGGGGATAGTGAAAAACTGTTTTTT

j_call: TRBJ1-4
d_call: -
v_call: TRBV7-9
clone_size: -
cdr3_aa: CASSFWQGGTNEKLFF
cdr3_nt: TGTGCCAGCAGCTTCTGGCAGGGAGGAACTAATGAAAAACTGTTTTTT

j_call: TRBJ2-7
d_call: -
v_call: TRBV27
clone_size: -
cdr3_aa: CASRPRGTLSSYEQYF
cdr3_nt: TGTGCCAGCAGACCTAGAGGGACACTATCGTCCTACGAGCAGTACTTC

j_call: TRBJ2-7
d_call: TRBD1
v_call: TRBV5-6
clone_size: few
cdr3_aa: CASRQGGGEQYF
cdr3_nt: TGTGCCAGCAGACAGGGGGGAGGCGAGCAGTACTTC

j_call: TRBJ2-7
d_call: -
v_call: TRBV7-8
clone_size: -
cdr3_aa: CASSRDKTYEQYF
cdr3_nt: TGTGCCAGCAGCCGGGACAAGACCTACGAGCAGTACTTC

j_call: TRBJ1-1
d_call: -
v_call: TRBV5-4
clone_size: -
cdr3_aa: CASSLTGGASTEAFF
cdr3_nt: TGTGCCAGCAGCTTGACAGGAGGGGCCTCCACTGAAGCTTTCTTT

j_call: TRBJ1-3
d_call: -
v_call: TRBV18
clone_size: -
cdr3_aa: CASSPGQTVGNTIYF
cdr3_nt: TGTGCCAGCTCACCAGGGCAGACAGTGGGAAACACCATATATTTT

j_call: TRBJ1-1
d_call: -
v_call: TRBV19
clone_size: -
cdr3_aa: CASRGYQITEAFF
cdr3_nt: TGTGCCAGTCGGGGATACCAAATCACTGAAGCTTTCTTT

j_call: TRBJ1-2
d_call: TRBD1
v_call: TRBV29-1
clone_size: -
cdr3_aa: CSATDVDREDGYTF
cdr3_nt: TGCAGCGCCACCGACGTCGACAGGGAGGATGGCTACACCTTC

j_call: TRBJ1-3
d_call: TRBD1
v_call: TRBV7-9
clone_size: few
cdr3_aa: CASSRTGGLGNTIYF
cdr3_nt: TGTGCCAGCAGCCGAACAGGGGGCCTTGGAAACACCATATATTTT

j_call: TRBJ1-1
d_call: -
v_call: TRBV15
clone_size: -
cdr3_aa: CATSWGGEMNTEAFF
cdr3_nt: TGTGCCACCAGCTGGGGGGGAGAAATGAACACTGAAGCTTTCTTT

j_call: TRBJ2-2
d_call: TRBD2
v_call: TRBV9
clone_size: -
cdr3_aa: CASSGAGTSGRNTGELFF
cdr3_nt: TGTGCCAGCAGCGGAGCCGGGACTAGCGGGAGGAACACCGGGGAGCTGTTTTTT

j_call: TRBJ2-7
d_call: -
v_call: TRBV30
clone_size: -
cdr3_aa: CAWRGAVRSGEQYF
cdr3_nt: TGTGCCTGGAGAGGAGCGGTCCGGTCAGGCGAGCAGTACTTC

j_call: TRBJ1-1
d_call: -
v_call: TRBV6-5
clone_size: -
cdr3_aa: CASSYIPLHSGEAFF
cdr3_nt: TGTGCCAGCAGTTATATCCCTTTACATTCGGGTGAAGCTTTCTTT

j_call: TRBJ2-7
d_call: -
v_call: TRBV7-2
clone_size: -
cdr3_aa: CASSPSSYEQYF
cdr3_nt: TGTGCCAGCAGCCCGAGCTCCTACGAGCAGTACTTC

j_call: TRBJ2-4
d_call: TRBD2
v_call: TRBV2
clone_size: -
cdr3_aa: CASSAEGGRVIQYF
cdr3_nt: TGTGCCAGCAGTGCCGAGGGCGGGAGGGTCATTCAGTACTTC

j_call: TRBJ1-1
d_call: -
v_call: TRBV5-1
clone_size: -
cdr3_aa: CASSELSRVSGTEAFF
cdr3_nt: TGCGCCAGCAGTGAACTGAGCAGGGTTAGTGGCACTGAAGCTTTCTTT

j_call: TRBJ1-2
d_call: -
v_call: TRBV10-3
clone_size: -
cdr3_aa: CAISESRGIWAGYTF
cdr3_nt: TGTGCCATCAGTGAGTCTCGGGGGATCTGGGCTGGCTACACCTTC

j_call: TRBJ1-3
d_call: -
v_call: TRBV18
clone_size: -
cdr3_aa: CASSQDSSSGNTIYF
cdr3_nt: TGTGCCAGCTCACAGGACAGTAGCTCTGGAAACACCATATATTTT

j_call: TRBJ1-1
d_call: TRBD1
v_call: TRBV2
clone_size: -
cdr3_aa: CAILQGAFYTEAFF
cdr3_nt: TGTGCCATCCTACAGGGGGCCTTCTACACTGAAGCTTTCTTT

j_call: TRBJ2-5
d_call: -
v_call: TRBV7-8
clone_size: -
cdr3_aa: CASSFISTGQETQYF
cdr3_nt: TGTGCCAGCAGCTTTATATCAACAGGTCAAGAGACCCAGTACTTC